Sequencing of this TCR beta chain was carried out in a study of cytomegalovirus exposure and HLA in healthy donors listed by TCRdb under 2017. Regarding the complete study: An earlier analysis of some 600 of the donors reported about 280 Gb of sequence data and around 110 million unique TCR beta sequences obtained from around 190 million T cells. Approximately 310 gigabases of sequencing data and 70 million to 85 million unique TCR sequences were included in an early release covering around 650 HLA-typed donors. The genetic ancestry cluster associated with self-reported Caucasian donors included 70% to 85% of the roughly 390 genotyped donors. The study aimed to test whether signatures of past pathogen exposure could be identified by cataloging public T cell receptors. The study used immunosequencing to profile the T cell repertoires of around 600 subjects and linked those repertoires to cytomegalovirus serostatus. Along with the roughly 670-subject first cohort, a separate validation cohort of over 90 different subjects was used. High-throughput TCR immunosequencing, statistical association of individual TCRs with disease status, and machine learning were combined to predict cytomegalovirus infection status. To study patterns of TCR occurrence, a later analysis re-analyzed previously published TCR beta repertoires from around 660 donors and added high-resolution HLA genotyping. Rather than using new phenotypic data, the later analysis identified candidate immune exposures from TCR beta sequences and from how often those sequences occurred across donors. To decide whether each TCR beta V gene segment behaved as functional or pseudogenic, an earlier analysis of some 580 of the donors relied on high-throughput TCR beta sequencing. Donor age, sex, ethnicity and CMV serostatus were compiled together with the repertoire data. In a later genetic analysis, genome-wide SNP genotypes for about three fifths of the roughly 670 donors were used, and that subset was treated as a discovery cohort. Every repertoire in the discovery cohort had been generated on one and the same sequencing platform. HLA typing covered class I and class II loci at four-digit resolution. Typing coverage differed by locus: A, B, C, DRB1 and DQB1 were typed in roughly 620-630 donors, DQA1 in 500 to 550, DPA1 in some 600, and DPB1 in approximately 450. About 5 DR-DQ haplotypes were handled as single units for association and clustering, since linkage in the cohort was strong. Among about 410 genotyped donors of the cohort, an average of roughly 230,000 unique TCR beta nucleotide sequences was sequenced per donor, of which 15% to 20% were non-productive. What the work shows at the level of the full study, not this receptor alone: In a later genetic analysis, fewer N-insertions in productive TCRs were reported among donors in an Asian-associated ancestry cluster than the approximately 670-donor mean. According to a later analysis, most CMV-associated TCR beta chains appeared to be HLA-restricted, and the HLA associations seemed to be driven largely by CMV exposure. Correlated functional status among segregating V segments might be attributable to linkage disequilibrium, but an unknown experimental factor could not be ruled out. The authors suggested that the approach could potentially be generalized to other disease states and immunological phenotypes. In an earlier analysis of more than 500 of the donors, most TCR beta V segments appeared in productive rearrangements about 90% or about 30% of the time, broadly matching IMGT annotations. Cytomegalovirus status was reported to be diagnosed by the classifier with high specificity and sensitivity in both the original and validation cohorts. When HLA alleles, especially DR and DQ, strongly co-occurred, TCR associations were difficult to assign to individual alleles. Only TCR beta chains were sequenced in this cohort, and the absence of alpha or paired-chain data limited detectable features. The 87-base-pair reads could not distinguish some IMGT-functional V segments, including TRBV6-2 and TRBV6-3, so those segments were excluded. In a later analysis, the rate of TCR association differed among HLA loci, with DRB1 alleles having the most associated TCRs and HLA-C alleles having the fewest. In a later analysis, 16,951 TCR beta sequences were associated with specific HLA alleles at a false discovery rate of 0.05. Because counts were too low, roughly 18 rarely observed V segments, including chromosome 9 orphons, were left out of the earlier analysis of 587 of the donors. A total of 150 or so TCR beta chains were listed by the study as associated with cytomegalovirus. Compared with equally common non-associated chains, HLA-associated TCR beta chains in a later analysis were more clonally expanded and had lower generation probabilities. Because some donors lacked HLA typing at each locus, the association tests relied only on the typed subset. In a later genetic analysis, a missense DCLRE1C variant was associated with V-gene and J-gene trimming of TCR beta chains, and the association was replicated in an independent cohort. Immune exposure information for the cohort was limited to CMV serostatus. In a later analysis, several top co-occurrence clusters were reported to appear linked to parvovirus B19, influenza, CMV and Epstein-Barr virus. A cluster of highly shared sequence variants was judged likely to represent a technical artifact of the sequencing pipeline. A further reported finding was that TCR beta sequences accurately predicted the HLA-A and HLA-B alleles for most subjects in the first cohort. In vitro tests confirmed that a few of the cytomegalovirus-associated TCR beta chains recognize cytomegalovirus antigens. The presence/absence analyses assumed that sequencing depth was roughly uniform across donors, and that assumption may not be true. Across donors, most TCR sequences were observed very rarely, whereas some public TCRs were present in many individuals.

The cohort consisted of 666 healthy bone marrow donors. At the time of sampling, all cohort members were nominally healthy, though unrecorded immune exposures were likely present. The donor was CMV seronegative and was included in the group of 352 seronegative cohort members. Each donor provided a peripheral blood sample, and peripheral blood mononuclear cells were used for TCR beta sequencing. The Qiagen DNeasy Blood Extraction Kit was used to extract genomic DNA from the blood cell samples. The receptor library was made with the immunoSEQ multiplex PCR assay. A mixture of 60 forward primers for TCR Vbeta segments and 13 reverse primers for TCR Jbeta segments was used in the multiplex PCR. Amplification of the CDR3 region of rearranged TCR beta genes was performed with a multiplex PCR assay on genomic DNA. On the Illumina HiSeq System, the amplified TCR beta libraries were sequenced as 87-base-pair reads. In the authors' own workflow: Across the 700 or so repertoires, a later analysis counted tens of millions of unique TCR beta chains, around 10 million of which were shared by at least two donors. Raw reads were error-corrected and collapsed into unique sequences by a nearest-neighbor algorithm in which closely related sequences were merged to remove PCR and sequencing errors. Alignment of CDR3 sequences to IMGT reference sequences was used to assign V, D and J gene segments. For a sequence to be retained, a match of at least six nucleotides to both a V gene segment and a J gene segment was required. A rearrangement was called productive if the CDR3 had no stop codons and remained in frame with V and J, and every other rearrangement was called non-productive. CDR3 was defined according to IMGT convention as the region running from the second conserved V-encoded cysteine to the conserved J-encoded phenylalanine. The earlier analysis of some 540 of the donors excluded any sequence lacking an unambiguous match to a single V gene segment. In an earlier analysis of some 590 of the donors, a V segment was called functional when productive rearrangements were above 56.7%, and segregating when the standard deviation between donors exceeded 5%. To diagnose cytomegalovirus status from the catalog of TCR beta chain sequences, a statistical classification framework was built. In a later analysis, TCR nucleotide sequences were compared against IMGT/GENE-DB human TR gene sequences so that V and J genes could be assigned. The TCRdist pipeline was used in a later analysis to assign CDR3 sequences and most-parsimonious VDJ recombination scenarios. In a later analysis, every TCR beta chain was defined by the combination of its CDR3 amino acid sequence and its V-gene family, and reads without a unique V-gene family were dropped. In a later analysis, 550 to 650 highly shared, low-generation-probability nucleotide sequences were removed to address suspected cross-contamination and a sequencing artifact. A later analysis calculated a clonal expansion index for each public chain from normalized within-repertoire ranks of inferred template counts. In a later analysis, generation probabilities were computed with a VDJ recombination model fitted to out-of-frame rearrangements, and the resulting probabilities were checked against IGoR. In a later analysis, TCR-TCR, TCR-HLA and TCR-CMV co-occurrence was scored with hypergeometric tests, and a repertoire-size bias correction was applied to TCR pairs. In a later analysis, false discovery rates were estimated by permuting HLA or CMV assignments 20 times. In a later analysis, co-occurring TCRs were grouped using DBSCAN, and TCRdist sequence similarity was added for clustering within HLA-allele-positive subsets. For co-occurrence clustering, repertoires with fewer than 30,000 or more than 120,000 public chains were excluded, along with five or six repertoires with anomalous nucleotide sharing. TCRdb's version of the immuneACCESS table is confined to in-frame rearrangements and falls short of the full clone set. An unresolved V gene accounts for under half of the shortfall where checked; the remainder is of unknown origin. For V, J and clone size, that table is used; D and trimming come from the DNA. In this sample's table one finds 150,000 to 200,000 clones. The top ten constitute over 1% of the sample.

Of note for this clone: Its specific antigen is unknown.

The CDR3 starts with the cysteine, ends with the phenylalanine, and has 12 residues. The read is trimmed to its CDR3 DNA, 36 bases read in frame from base 1. The germline V gene yields SNHLY for CDR1 and FYNNEI for CDR2. V was cut back by 3 bases and J by 8 bases, leaving a gap of 8 bases between them. The sequence was obtained from an older woman in good health and CMV-seronegative. Recombination connected TRBV2 to TRBJ2-1, with TRBD1 tentatively as D gene (6 bases match). The sample consisted of PBMCs. The base sequence is TGTGCCAGCAGTGACCACAGGGATGAGCAGTTCTTC. This translates into CASSDHRDEQFF.